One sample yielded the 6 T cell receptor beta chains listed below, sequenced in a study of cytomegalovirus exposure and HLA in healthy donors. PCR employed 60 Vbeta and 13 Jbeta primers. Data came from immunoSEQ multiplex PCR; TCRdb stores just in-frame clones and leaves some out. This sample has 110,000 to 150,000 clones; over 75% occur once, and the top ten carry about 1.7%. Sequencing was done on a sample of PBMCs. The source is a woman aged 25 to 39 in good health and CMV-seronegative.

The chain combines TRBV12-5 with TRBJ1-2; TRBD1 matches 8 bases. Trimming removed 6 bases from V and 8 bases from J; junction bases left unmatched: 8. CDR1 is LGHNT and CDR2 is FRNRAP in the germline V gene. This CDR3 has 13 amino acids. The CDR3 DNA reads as TGTGCTAGTGGCCAGACAGGGGCTAGGGGCTACACCTTC. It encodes CASGQTGARGYTF. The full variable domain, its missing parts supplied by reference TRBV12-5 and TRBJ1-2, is DARVTQTPRHKVTEMGQEVTMRCQPILGHNTVFWYRQTMMQGLELLAYFRNRAPLDDSGMPKDRFSAEMPDATLATLKIQPSEPRDSAVYFCASGQTGARGYTFGSGTRLTVV.

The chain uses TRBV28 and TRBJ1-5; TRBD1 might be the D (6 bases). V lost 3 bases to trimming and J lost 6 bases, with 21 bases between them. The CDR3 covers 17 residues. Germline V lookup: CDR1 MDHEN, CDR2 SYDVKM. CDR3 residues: CASSFQFLAGAGQPQHF. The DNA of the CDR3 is TGTGCCAGCAGTTTTCAATTCCTAGCAGGGGCCGGTCAGCCCCAGCATTTT.

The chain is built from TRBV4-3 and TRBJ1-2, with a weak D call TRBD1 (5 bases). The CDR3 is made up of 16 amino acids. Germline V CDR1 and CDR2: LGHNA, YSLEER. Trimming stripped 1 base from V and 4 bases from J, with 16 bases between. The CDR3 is CASSQVGTGDLYGYTF. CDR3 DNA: TGCGCCAGCAGCCAAGTTGGAACGGGGGACCTCTATGGCTACACCTTC.

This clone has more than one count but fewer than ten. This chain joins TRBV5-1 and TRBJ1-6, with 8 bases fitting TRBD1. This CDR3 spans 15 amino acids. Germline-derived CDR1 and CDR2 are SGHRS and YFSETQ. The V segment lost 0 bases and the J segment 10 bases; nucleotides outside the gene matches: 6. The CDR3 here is CASSLAGTGPSPLHF. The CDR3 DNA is TGCGCCAGCAGCTTGGCGGGGACAGGACCCTCACCCCTCCACTTT.

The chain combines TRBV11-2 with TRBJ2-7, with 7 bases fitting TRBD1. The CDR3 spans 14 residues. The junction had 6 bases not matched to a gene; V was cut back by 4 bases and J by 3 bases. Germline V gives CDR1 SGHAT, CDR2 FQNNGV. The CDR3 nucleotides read TGTGCCAGCAGCTCGAACAGGGGATACTACGAGCAGTACTTC. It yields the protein CASSSNRGYYEQYF.

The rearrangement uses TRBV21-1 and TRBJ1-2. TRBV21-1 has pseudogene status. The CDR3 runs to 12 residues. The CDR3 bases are TGTGCCAGGGGGGGGCAGAGCTATGGCTACACCTTC. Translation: CARGGQSYGYTF.